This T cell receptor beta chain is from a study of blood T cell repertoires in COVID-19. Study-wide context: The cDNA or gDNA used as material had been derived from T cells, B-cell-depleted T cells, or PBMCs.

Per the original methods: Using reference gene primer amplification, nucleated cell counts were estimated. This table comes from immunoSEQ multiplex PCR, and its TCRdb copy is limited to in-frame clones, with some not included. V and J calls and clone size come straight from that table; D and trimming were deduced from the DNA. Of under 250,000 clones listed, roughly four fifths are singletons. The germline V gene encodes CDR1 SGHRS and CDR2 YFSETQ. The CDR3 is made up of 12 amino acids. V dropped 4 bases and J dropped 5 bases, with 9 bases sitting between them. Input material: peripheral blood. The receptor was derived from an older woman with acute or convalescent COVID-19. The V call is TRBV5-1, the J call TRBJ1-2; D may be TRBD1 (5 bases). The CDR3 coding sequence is TGCGCCAGCAGCCAAGGACAATATGGCTACACCTTC. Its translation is CASSQGQYGYTF.